Listed here are 18 T cell receptor beta chains from one sample, sequenced in a study of Ad26.COV2.S vaccination and SARS-CoV-2 variants. The table came from immunoSEQ multiplex PCR; TCRdb's copy has only in-frame clones and leaves some out. The sample lists 450,000 to 550,000 clones, about 88% occurring once. The treatment: 19 received Ad26.COV2.S at low or high dose, single or two shots; roughly five received placebo; per-sample allocation not given. Repertoires come from day 63 after the first vaccine or placebo injection. The sequenced sample was peripheral blood, obtained in a trial of Ad26.COV2.S vaccine versus placebo. The receptors stem from a person between 18 and 65 years old who received the Ad26.COV2.S COVID-19 vaccine or a placebo.

This clone was picked up one time. The rearrangement joins TRBV14 to TRBJ2-3, with 12 bases fitting TRBD2. V shed 3 bases and J 1 base; nucleotides not matched to a gene: 2. From germline, CDR1 is SGHDN and CDR2 FVKESK. CDR3 length: 16 residues. CDR3 bases: TGTGCCAGCAGCCAGAGACTAGCGGGGGGCACAGATACGCAGTATTTT. It translates to CASSQRLAGGTDTQYF. Full variable domain (missing parts from reference TRBV14 and TRBJ2-3): EAGVTQFPSHSVIEKGQTVTLRCDPISGHDNLYWYRRVMGKEIKFLLHFVKESKQDESGMPNNRFLAERTGGTYSTLKVQPAELEDSGVYFCASSQRLAGGTDTQYFGPGTRLTVL.

The table lists this clone with many counts. This sequence joins TRBV4-3 and TRBJ1-2; TRBD1 matches 7 bases. The CDR3 runs 14 residues. The germline V gene encodes CDR1 LGHNA and CDR2 YSLEER. The V gene end was trimmed by 3 bases and the J gene end by 2 bases; junction bases not matched to a gene: 3. CDR3 amino acids: CASSQQQGNYGYTF. In nucleotides, the CDR3 is TGCGCCAGCAGCCAGCAACAGGGGAACTATGGCTACACCTTC.

V usage is TRBV5-1 and J usage is TRBJ2-3, with TRBD2 matching 10 bases. This CDR3 spans 16 amino acids. J lost 2 bases, V lost 0 bases, and 3 bases had no gene match. The germline V gene encodes CDR1 SGHRS and CDR2 YFSETQ. CDR3 in amino acids: CASSLASGGHTDTQYF. The DNA of the CDR3 is TGCGCCAGCAGCTTGGCTAGCGGGGGACACACAGATACGCAGTATTTT.

The chain has TRBV2 and TRBJ2-7, with 10 bases matching TRBD2. Germline V CDR1 and CDR2: SNHLY, FYNNEI. With 8 bases clipped from V and 7 bases from J, the junction kept 8 bases outside the gene matches. There are 13 residues in the CDR3. The DNA of the CDR3 is TGTGCCAGCGGTCCTAGCGGGAGTGGGGAGCAGTACTTC. Translation gives CASGPSGSGEQYF.

This clone has more than one count but fewer than ten. The genes are TRBV28 and TRBJ1-5, with D maybe TRBD1 (5 bases). CDR1 and CDR2 from the germline V gene are MDHEN and SYDVKM. This CDR3 has 14 amino acids. Trimming removed 9 bases from V and 3 bases from J, with 15 bases in between. The CDR3 loop reads CASLRDSSNQPQHF. Written as DNA, the CDR3 is TGTGCCAGTCTTCGTGACAGCTCCAATCAGCCCCAGCATTTT.

The chain has TRBV7-6 and TRBJ2-5, with 11 bases aligning to TRBD1. Losses at the gene ends were 3 bases for V and 3 bases for J; bases not matched to a gene: 6. This CDR3 has 16 amino acids. The V gene's germline CDR1 is SGHVS and CDR2 FNYEAQ. This CDR3 is CASSFSGTGGKETQYF. Here the CDR3 DNA reads TGTGCCAGCAGCTTTTCCGGGACAGGGGGGAAAGAGACCCAGTACTTC.

The chain employs TRBV6-1 and TRBJ2-7; TRBD1 or TRBD2 may be the D gene (5 bases each). Germline CDR1 is MNHNS and CDR2 is SASEGT. Trimming removed 1 base at V and 3 bases at J, with 10 bases between. The length of the CDR3 is 14 residues. The CDR3 DNA reads TGTGCCAGCAGTGAAGGAATTGGGGGCTACGAGCAGTACTTC. It is translated as CASSEGIGGYEQYF.

V usage is TRBV21-1 and J usage is TRBJ2-7; the table calls TRBD2, which could not be checked here. TRBV21-1 corresponds to a pseudogene. The CDR3 totals 20 residues. CDR3: CASSKVRGASGNINSYEQYF. As DNA, the CDR3 is TGTGCCAGCAGCAAAGTACGGGGGGCTAGCGGGAACATCAACTCCTACGAGCAGTACTTC.

The chain carries TRBV7-2 and TRBJ2-7, with D tentatively TRBD1 (6 bases). Trimming stripped 1 base from V and 2 bases from J, with 12 bases between. The CDR3 sequence is 15 residues long. Germline V CDR1 and CDR2: SGHTA, FQGNSA. CDR3 bases: TGTGCCAGCAGCTTAGATGGACAGCCAGCCTACGAGCAGTACTTC. Translated: CASSLDGQPAYEQYF.

The rearrangement joins TRBV18 to TRBJ1-5; TRBD1 might be the D (6 bases). Germline-derived CDR1 and CDR2 are KGHSH and LQKENI. With 3 bases removed from V and 2 bases from J, the gap between germline ends came to 8 bases. The CDR3 runs to 14 residues. The CDR3 sequence: CASSPYRGNQPQHF. The DNA for the CDR3 is TGTGCCAGCTCACCGTACAGGGGCAATCAGCCCCAGCATTTT.

The chain joins TRBV19 to TRBJ1-4, with TRBD1 matching 8 bases. CDR1 and CDR2 (germline): LNHDA, SQIVND (reference sequence). This CDR3 region has 14 residues. The V and J ends lost 6 bases and 7 bases, in that order; junction bases with no gene match: 7. The CDR3 DNA follows: TGTGCCAGTAGCGGACAGGGCGGTGGTGAAAAACTGTTTTTT. It codes for CASSGQGGGEKLFF.

This clone turned up a few times. The chain uses TRBV28 and TRBJ2-7; D is undetermined. Trimming left V 4 bases short and J 3 bases short, with 13 bases between. CDR1 MDHEN and CDR2 SYDVKM come from the germline V gene. This CDR3 region has 14 residues. For the CDR3, the DNA is TGTGCCAGCAGTTCCCACCGAGTTTTCTACGAGCAGTACTTC. Protein sequence: CASSSHRVFYEQYF.

This rearrangement joins TRBV11-2 to TRBJ2-7, with D tentatively TRBD1 or TRBD2 (5 bases each). V lost 8 bases, J lost 10 bases, and 12 bases lay in between. Germline loops: CDR1 SGHAT, CDR2 FQNNGV. The CDR3 totals 10 residues. The CDR3 region is CASGGTHQYF. CDR3 nucleotides: TGTGCCAGCGGGGGTACGCACCAGTACTTC.

The chain combines TRBV11-2 with TRBJ1-2, with 8 positions matching TRBD1. Germline CDR1 and CDR2: SGHAT and FQNNGV. V lost 8 bases, J lost 6 bases, and 14 bases stayed unmatched. This CDR3 spans 15 amino acids. CDR3 region: CASGDRRHKIDGYTF. In nucleotides, the CDR3 is TGTGCCAGCGGGGACAGGCGGCACAAAATCGATGGCTACACCTTC.

The chain combines TRBV20-1 with TRBJ1-1; no firm D call. From germline, CDR1 is DFQATT and CDR2 SNEGSKA (reference sequence). This CDR3 is 14 amino acids long. Trimming cost V 3 bases and J 2 bases, with 13 bases left between them. DNA for the CDR3: TGCAGTGCTAGTAACATCAACAGAAACACTGAAGCTTTCTTT. It specifies CSASNINRNTEAFF.

V and J are TRBV3-1 (or the pseudogene TRBV3-2) and TRBJ2-5, with unresolved D. CDR3 length: 15 residues. V lost 2 bases, J lost 0 bases, and 10 bases lay in between. From germline, CDR1 is LGHDT and CDR2 YNNKEL (reference sequence). CDR3 sequence reads: CASSQTVAYQETQYF. The CDR3 region has the DNA TGTGCCAGCAGCCAAACCGTAGCATACCAAGAGACCCAGTACTTC.

CDR3 protein: CASSQPHSGSYNEQFF. The CDR3 bases are TGCGCCAGCAGCCAGCCGCATAGCGGCTCCTACAATGAGCAGTTCTTC. The chain couples TRBV4-1 to TRBJ2-1, with D perhaps TRBD2 (6 bases). The CDR3 extends over 16 amino acids. Per the germline V gene, CDR1 is MGHRA and CDR2 is YSYEKL. The V and J ends lost 3 bases and 0 bases respectively, with 12 bases between them.

J is TRBJ2-1 and V is TRBV6-4; 12 nucleotides agree with TRBD2. V was clipped by 2 bases and J by 7 bases; unmatched bases: 6. CDR1 is MRHNA, CDR2 SNTAGT, per germline. The CDR3 runs 16 residues. For the CDR3, the DNA is TGTGCCAGCAGTGACGAGGCTAGCGGGGGGGGAAATGAGCAGTTCTTC. Translating it yields CASSDEASGGGNEQFF.